The entry below describes one T cell receptor beta chain. The data belong to a study of cytomegalovirus exposure and HLA in healthy donors. V was shortened by 1 base and J by 0 bases, with 7 bases between the two germline ends. Per the germline V gene, CDR1 is SGHAT and CDR2 is FQNNGV. The CDR3 has 15 amino acids. It was with 60 Vbeta and 13 Jbeta primers that the PCR ran. Using immunoSEQ multiplex PCR, the repertoire was profiled, and TCRdb retains in-frame clones only, with some absent. This sample's table reports tens of thousands of clones. Input material: PBMCs. The receptor's source is a woman between 55 and 75 years old in good health and CMV-seropositive. The gene calls are TRBV11-2 and TRBJ1-3; D might be TRBD1 (5 bases). DNA for the CDR3: TGTGCCAGCAGCTTAGTAGGGGACTCTGGAAACACCATATATTTT. It translates to CASSLVGDSGNTIYF.